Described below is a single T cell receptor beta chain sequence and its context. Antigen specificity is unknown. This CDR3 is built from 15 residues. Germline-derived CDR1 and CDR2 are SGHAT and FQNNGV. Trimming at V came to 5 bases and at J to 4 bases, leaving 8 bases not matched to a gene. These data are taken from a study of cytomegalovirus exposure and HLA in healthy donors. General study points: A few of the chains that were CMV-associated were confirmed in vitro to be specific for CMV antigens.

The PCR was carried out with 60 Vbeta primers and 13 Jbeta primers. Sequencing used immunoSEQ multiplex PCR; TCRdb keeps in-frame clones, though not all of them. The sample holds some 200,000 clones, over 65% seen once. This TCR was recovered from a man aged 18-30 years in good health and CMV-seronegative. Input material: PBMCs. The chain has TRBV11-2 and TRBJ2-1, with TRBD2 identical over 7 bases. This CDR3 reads CASSRLAGRYNEQFF. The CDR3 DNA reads TGTGCCAGCAGCCGTTTAGCGGGCAGATACAATGAGCAGTTCTTC.